The sequence of this T cell receptor (beta chain) was determined in a study of CD8 T cells in Susac syndrome. TCR beta sequencing was performed on blood CD8+ and CD4+ T cells. Relapsing-remitting disease, either stable or active, was present in the treatment-naive patients who were the multiple sclerosis controls. The TEMRA cells underwent FACS enrichment, while the CD8+ and CD4+ T cells underwent negative isolation. RNA in amounts of roughly 0.5 to 1 ug was reverse transcribed with random hexamers. immunoSEQ multiplex PCR amplified TCR beta CDR3 across 54 Vbeta, 13 Jbeta. From the immunoSEQ multiplex PCR reads, TCRdb called clonotypes with MiXCR, one entry per CDR3 protein. This table holds 150,000 to 200,000 distinct CDR3 sequences, 95% found once. CDR3 length equals 10 residues. The V end was cut by 4 bases, the J end by 4 bases, with 4 bases between. Germline-derived CDR1 and CDR2 are SQVTM and ANQGSEA.

The source of this sequence is a human donor with multiple sclerosis. J is TRBJ1-1 and V is TRBV29-1; D unclear. Sample: CD4+ T cells from PBMCs. The CDR3 spells CSVGGTEAFF. CDR3 DNA: TGCAGCGTTGGCGGCACTGAAGCTTTCTTT.